The TCR beta chain under discussion was sequenced for a study of T-cell memory formation after mild COVID-19. General study points: Among clones contracting day 15 to 85, CD4/CD8 was balanced, whereas later expanders leaned CD4+. Contracting CD4+ clones sat mainly in CM and EM; CD8+ in EMRA.

Comments on this clonotype: Its target is unknown.

CDR1 is LNHNV and CDR2 is YYDKDF in the germline V gene (reference sequence). The CDR3 consists of 13 residues. Trimming left V 1 base short and J 7 bases short, with 7 bases between. One entry per CDR3 protein, called by TCRdb with MiXCR from the 5' RACE reads. The top ten clones hold approximately 14% of a sample with around 150,000 distinct CDR3 sequences, more than 12% of them seen once. This chain connects TRBV15 to TRBJ2-2; D is undetermined. The sequenced material came from PBMCs or a T cell subset sorted from them (not recorded which). The sequence derives from an adult woman who had mild COVID-19 (a few samples of this study predate the infection). Cell type and time point are not known. The DNA of the CDR3 is TGTGCCACCAGCAGAGTCCTGGGCGGGGAGCTGTTTTTT. Translation: CATSRVLGGELFF.